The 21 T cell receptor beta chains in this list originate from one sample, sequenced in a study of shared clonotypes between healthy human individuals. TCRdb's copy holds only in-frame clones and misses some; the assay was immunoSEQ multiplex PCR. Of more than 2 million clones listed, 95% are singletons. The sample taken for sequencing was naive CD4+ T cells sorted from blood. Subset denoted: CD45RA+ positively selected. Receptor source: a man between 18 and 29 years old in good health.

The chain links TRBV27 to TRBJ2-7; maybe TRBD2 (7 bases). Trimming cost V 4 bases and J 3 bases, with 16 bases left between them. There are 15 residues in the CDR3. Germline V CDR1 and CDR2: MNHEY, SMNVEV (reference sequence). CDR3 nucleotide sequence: TGTGCCAGCAGTTACATACGAGGGGGGGACTACGAGCAGTACTTC. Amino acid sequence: CASSYIRGGDYEQYF.

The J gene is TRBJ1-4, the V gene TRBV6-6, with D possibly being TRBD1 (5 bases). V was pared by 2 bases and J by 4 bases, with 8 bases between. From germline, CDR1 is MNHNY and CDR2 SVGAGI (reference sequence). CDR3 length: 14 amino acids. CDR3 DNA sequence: TGTGCCAGCAGTTACGTGGACAATAATGAAAAACTGTTTTTT. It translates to CASSYVDNNEKLFF.

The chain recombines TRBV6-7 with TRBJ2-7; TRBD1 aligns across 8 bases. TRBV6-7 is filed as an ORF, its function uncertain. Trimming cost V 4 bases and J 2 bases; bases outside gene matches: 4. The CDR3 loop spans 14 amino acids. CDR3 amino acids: CASSFDRGTYEQYF. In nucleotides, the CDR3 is TGTGCCAGCAGTTTCGACAGGGGCACCTACGAGCAGTACTTC.

This CDR3 reads CASSIGTARQETQYF. CDR3 bases: TGTGCCAGCAGCATCGGGACGGCGCGCCAAGAGACCCAGTACTTC. V is TRBV5-4 and J is TRBJ2-5; TRBD1 or TRBD2 may be the D gene (5 bases each). The CDR3 runs to 15 residues. Germline values: CDR1 SGHNT, CDR2 YYREEE (reference sequence). V was pared by 4 bases and J by 1 base, with 14 bases between.

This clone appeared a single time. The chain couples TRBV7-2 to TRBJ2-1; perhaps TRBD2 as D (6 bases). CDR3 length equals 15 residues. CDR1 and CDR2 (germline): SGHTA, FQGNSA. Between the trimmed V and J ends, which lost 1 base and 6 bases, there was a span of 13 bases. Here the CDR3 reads CASSLGGPGSNEQFF. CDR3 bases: TGTGCCAGCAGCTTAGGGGGTCCCGGGAGCAATGAGCAGTTCTTC.

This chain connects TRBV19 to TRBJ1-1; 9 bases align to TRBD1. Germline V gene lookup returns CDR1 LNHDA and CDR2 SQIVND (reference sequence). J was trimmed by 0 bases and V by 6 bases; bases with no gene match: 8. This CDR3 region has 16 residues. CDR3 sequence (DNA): TGTGCCAGTAGGGCTGGGACAGGGTTTTTGAACACTGAAGCTTTCTTT. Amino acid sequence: CASRAGTGFLNTEAFF. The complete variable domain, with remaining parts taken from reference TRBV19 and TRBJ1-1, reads DGGITQSPKYLFRKEGQNVTLSCEQNLNHDAMYWYRQDPGQGLRLIYYSQIVNDFQKGDIAEGYSVSREKKESFPLTVTSAQKNPTAFYLCASRAGTGFLNTEAFFGQGTRLTVV.

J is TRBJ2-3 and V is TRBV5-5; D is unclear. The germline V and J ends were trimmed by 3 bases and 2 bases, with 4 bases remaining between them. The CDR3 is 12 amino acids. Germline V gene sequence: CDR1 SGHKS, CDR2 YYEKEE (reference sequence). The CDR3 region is CASSSTTDTQYF. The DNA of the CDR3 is TGTGCCAGCAGCTCAACCACAGATACGCAGTATTTT.

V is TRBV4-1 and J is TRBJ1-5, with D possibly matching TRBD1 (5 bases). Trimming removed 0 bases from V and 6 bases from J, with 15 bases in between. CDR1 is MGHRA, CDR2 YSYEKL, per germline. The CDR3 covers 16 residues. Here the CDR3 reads CASSQDQTGGSQPQHF. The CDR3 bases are TGCGCCAGCAGCCAAGATCAAACAGGAGGGAGTCAGCCCCAGCATTTT.

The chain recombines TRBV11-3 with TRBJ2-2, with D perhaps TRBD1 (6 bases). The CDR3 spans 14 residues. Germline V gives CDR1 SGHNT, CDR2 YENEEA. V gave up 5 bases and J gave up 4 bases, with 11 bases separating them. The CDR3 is CASSHDRSTGELFF. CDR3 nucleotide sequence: TGTGCCAGCAGCCACGACAGGAGCACCGGGGAGCTGTTTTTT.

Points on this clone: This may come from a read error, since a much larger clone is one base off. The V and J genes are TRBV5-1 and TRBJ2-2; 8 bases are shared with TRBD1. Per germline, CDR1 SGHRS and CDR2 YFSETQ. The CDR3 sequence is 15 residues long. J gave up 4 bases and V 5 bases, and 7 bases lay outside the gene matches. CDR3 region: CASRSGQESTGELFF. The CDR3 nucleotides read TGCGCCAGCAGATCGGGACAGGAGAGCACCGGGGAGCTGTTTTTT. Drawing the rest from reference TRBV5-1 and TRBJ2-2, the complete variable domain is KAGVTQTPRYLIKTRGQQVTLSCSPISGHRSVSWYQQTPGQGLQFLFEYFSETQRNKGNFPGRFSGRQFSNSRSEMNVSTLELGDSALYLCASRSGQESTGELFFGEGSRLTVL.

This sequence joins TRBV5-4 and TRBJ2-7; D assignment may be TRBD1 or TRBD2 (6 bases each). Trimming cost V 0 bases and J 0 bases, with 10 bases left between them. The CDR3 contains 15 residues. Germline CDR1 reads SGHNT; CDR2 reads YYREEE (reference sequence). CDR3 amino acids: CASSLEGGGSYEQYF. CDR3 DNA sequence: TGTGCCAGCAGCTTGGAGGGGGGAGGCTCCTACGAGCAGTACTTC.

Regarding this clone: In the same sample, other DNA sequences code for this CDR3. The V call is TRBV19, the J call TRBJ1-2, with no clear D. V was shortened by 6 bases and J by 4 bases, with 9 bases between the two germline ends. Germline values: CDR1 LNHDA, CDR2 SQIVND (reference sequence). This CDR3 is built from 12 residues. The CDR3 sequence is CASSGGIYGYTF. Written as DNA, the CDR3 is TGTGCCAGTAGCGGCGGGATCTATGGCTACACCTTC.

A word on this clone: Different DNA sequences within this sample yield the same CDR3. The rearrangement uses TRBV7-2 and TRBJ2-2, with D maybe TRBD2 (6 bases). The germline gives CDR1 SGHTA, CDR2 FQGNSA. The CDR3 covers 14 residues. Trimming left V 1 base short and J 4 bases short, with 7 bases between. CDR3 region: CASSLDGSTGELFF. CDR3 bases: TGTGCCAGCAGCTTAGACGGGAGCACCGGGGAGCTGTTTTTT.

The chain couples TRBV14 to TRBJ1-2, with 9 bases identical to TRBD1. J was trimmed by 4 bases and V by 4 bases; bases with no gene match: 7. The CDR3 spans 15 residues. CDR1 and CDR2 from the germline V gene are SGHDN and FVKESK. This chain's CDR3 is CASSRVDRGFYGYTF. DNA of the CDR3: TGTGCCAGCAGCCGTGTCGACAGGGGGTTCTATGGCTACACCTTC. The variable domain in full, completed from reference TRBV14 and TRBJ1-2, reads EAGVTQFPSHSVIEKGQTVTLRCDPISGHDNLYWYRRVMGKEIKFLLHFVKESKQDESGMPNNRFLAERTGGTYSTLKVQPAELEDSGVYFCASSRVDRGFYGYTFGSGTRLTVV.

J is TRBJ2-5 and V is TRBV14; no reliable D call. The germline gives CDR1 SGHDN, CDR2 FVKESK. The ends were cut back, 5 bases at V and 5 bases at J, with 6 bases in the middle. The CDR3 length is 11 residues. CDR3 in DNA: TGTGCCAGCAGCATCGGGGAGACCCAGTACTTC. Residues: CASSIGETQYF.

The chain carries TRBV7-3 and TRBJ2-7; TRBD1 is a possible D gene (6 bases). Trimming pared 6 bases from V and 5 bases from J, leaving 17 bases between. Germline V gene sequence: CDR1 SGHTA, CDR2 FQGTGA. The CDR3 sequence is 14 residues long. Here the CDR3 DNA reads TGTGCCAGCAGTTCACTACCAGGGGTGAACGAGCAGTACTTC. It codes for CASSSLPGVNEQYF. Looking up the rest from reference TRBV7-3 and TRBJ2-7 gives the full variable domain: GAGVSQTPSNKVTEKGKYVELRCDPISGHTALYWYRQSLGQGPEFLIYFQGTGAADDSGLPNDRFFAVRPEGSVSTLKIQRTERGDSAVYLCASSSLPGVNEQYFGPGTRLTVT.

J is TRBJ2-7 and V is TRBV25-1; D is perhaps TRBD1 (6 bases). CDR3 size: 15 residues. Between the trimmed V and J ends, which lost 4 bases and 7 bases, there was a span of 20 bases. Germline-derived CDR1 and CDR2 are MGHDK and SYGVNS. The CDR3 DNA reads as TGTGCCAGCAGTGGTACTTGGACAGCGCCCGGGGAGCAGTACTTC. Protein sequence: CASSGTWTAPGEQYF.

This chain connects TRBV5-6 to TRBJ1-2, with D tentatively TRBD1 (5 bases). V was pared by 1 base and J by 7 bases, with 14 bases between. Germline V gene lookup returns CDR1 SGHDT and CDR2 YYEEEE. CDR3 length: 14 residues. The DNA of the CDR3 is TGTGCCAGCAGCTTGCACCAGGGTAGTACTGGCTACACCTTC. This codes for CASSLHQGSTGYTF.

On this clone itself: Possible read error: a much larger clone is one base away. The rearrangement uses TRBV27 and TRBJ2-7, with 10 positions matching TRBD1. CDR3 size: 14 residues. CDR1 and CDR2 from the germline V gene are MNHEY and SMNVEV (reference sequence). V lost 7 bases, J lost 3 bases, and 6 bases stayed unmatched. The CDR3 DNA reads TGTGCCAGCACCCGGACAGGGGGAGGCTACGAGCAGTACTTC. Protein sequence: CASTRTGGGYEQYF.

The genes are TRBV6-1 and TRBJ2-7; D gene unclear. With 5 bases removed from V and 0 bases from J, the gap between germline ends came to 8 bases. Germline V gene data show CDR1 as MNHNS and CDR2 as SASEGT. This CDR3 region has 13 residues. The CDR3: CASSLRNSYEQYF. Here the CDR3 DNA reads TGTGCCAGCAGTCTCAGGAACTCCTACGAGCAGTACTTC.

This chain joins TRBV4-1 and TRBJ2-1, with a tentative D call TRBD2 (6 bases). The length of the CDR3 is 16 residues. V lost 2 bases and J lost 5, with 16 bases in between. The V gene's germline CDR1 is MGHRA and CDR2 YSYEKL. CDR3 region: CASSQRGSGANNEQFF. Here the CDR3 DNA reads TGCGCCAGCAGCCAAAGAGGTAGCGGCGCCAACAATGAGCAGTTCTTC.